These 21 T cell receptor beta chains came from one sample sequenced in a study of human T cells and chemical hapten exposure. The time point was: pre-sensitization, week 0. Sample treatment: therapeutic diphenylcyclopropenone sensitization with weekly scalp DPC. TCRdb re-derived calls from the RACE reads in MiXCR, one entry per CDR3 protein. The sample comprises roughly 250,000 distinct CDR3 sequences, 7.5% to 10% of which are singletons, and approximately 2.2% rests with the top ten. This specimen consisted of whole blood, obtained in connection with sensitization to the hapten diphenylcyclopropenone (DPC). Receptor source: a woman aged 40 to 55 with alopecia areata. Some clones in this sample may be carry-over from other donors' samples.

Only a few counts were recorded for this clonotype. The chain couples TRBV7-6 to TRBJ2-1, with 7 bases fitting TRBD1. After removal of 3 bases from V and 4 bases from J, the junction contained 6 bases not matched to a gene. Germline loops: CDR1 SGHVS, CDR2 FNYEAQ. CDR3 length: 15 residues. The CDR3 coding sequence is TGTGCCAGCAGCTTGACAGGGTTTGCTTACAATGAGCAGTTCTTC. The encoded protein is CASSLTGFAYNEQFF.

This clonotype occurred many times. This chain connects TRBV20-1 to TRBJ1-2; no firm D call. The CDR3 is 12 amino acids. V was cut by 3 bases and J by 4 bases, with 9 bases left in between. Germline V gene sequence: CDR1 DFQATT, CDR2 SNEGSKA (reference sequence). The CDR3 DNA reads TGCAGTGCTAGGGCACTGGGCTATGGCTACACCTTC. Translated, it gives CSARALGYGYTF.

This clonotype came up a few times. V usage is TRBV7-2 and J usage is TRBJ1-1; D is perhaps TRBD1 (5 bases). The CDR3 consists of 13 residues. The V end lost 6 bases, the J end lost 1 base, and 9 bases lay between the germline ends. CDR1 is SGHTA and CDR2 is FQGNSA in the germline V gene. CDR3 protein: CASSTDRNTEAFF. The CDR3 DNA reads TGTGCCAGCAGTACCGACAGGAACACTGAAGCTTTCTTT.

This clonotype was picked up a small number of times. The chain carries TRBV7-9 and TRBJ2-7; perhaps TRBD2 as D (5 bases). The CDR3 loop spans 10 amino acids. The germline gives CDR1 SEHNR, CDR2 FQNEAQ (reference sequence). Between the trimmed V and J ends, which lost 5 bases and 9 bases, there was a span of 8 bases. The CDR3 reads CASSPDWQYF. The CDR3, as DNA: TGTGCCAGCAGCCCGGACTGGCAGTACTTC.

The chain carries TRBV6-1 and TRBJ2-3; a possible D gene is TRBD2 (6 bases). The germline V gene has CDR1 MNHNS and CDR2 SASEGT. Trimming removed 2 bases at V and 1 base at J, with 13 bases between. The CDR3 consists of 16 residues. This chain's CDR3 is CASSERRDPGTDTQYF. The DNA for the CDR3 is TGTGCCAGCAGTGAAAGGAGGGACCCAGGCACAGATACGCAGTATTTT.

This clonotype was counted only a few times. The germline gene is not matched at one end of the junction; a read error may be the cause. This chain connects TRBV20-1 to TRBJ2-5; D is perhaps TRBD2 (5 bases). This CDR3 spans 11 amino acids. Germline V gene lookup returns CDR1 DFQATT and CDR2 SNEGSKA (reference sequence). CDR3 sequence: CSASPGETQYF. DNA for the CDR3: TGCAGCGCTAGCCCTGGGGAGACCCAGTACTTC.

In this sample, this clonotype turned up a few times. The chain has TRBV4-2 and TRBJ2-1; D possibly corresponds to TRBD1 (6 bases). The CDR3 covers 16 residues. Germline CDR1 reads LGHNA; CDR2 reads YNFKEQ. V was trimmed by 4 bases and J by 0 bases, leaving 13 bases between them. The CDR3 reads CASSPTGLRSYNEQFF. The CDR3 coding sequence is TGTGCCAGCAGCCCCACAGGGTTACGCTCCTACAATGAGCAGTTCTTC.

This clonotype was recorded a few times. The V and J genes are TRBV20-1 and TRBJ2-7; 7 bases agree with TRBD1. Germline CDR1 is DFQATT and CDR2 is SNEGSKA (reference sequence). The CDR3 is 17 residues long. J lost 0 bases, V lost 0 bases, and 11 bases had no gene match. CDR3 nucleotide sequence: TGCAGTGCTAGAGATCAGGGGGACGCTCGTCTCTCCTACGAGCAGTACTTC. Its protein is CSARDQGDARLSYEQYF.

This clonotype was counted ten times or more. The genes are TRBV15 and TRBJ2-7; D unresolved. The CDR3 length is 12 residues. V was clipped by 1 base and J by 5 bases, with 6 bases between them. The germline CDR1 and CDR2 sequences are LNHNV and YYDKDF (reference sequence). The CDR3 protein is CATSRGRNEQYF. As DNA, the CDR3 is TGTGCCACCAGCAGAGGACGGAACGAGCAGTACTTC.

Of note for this clonotype: The junction shows a germline mismatch at one end, possibly a read error. The V and J genes are TRBV27 and TRBJ1-4; D uncertain. Germline CDR1 and CDR2: MNHEY and SMNVEV (reference sequence). This CDR3 has 13 residues. CDR3: CAISSRRNEKLFF. As DNA, the CDR3 is TGTGCCATCAGTTCTCGGCGTAATGAAAAACTGTTTTTT.

The V and J genes are TRBV28 and TRBJ1-5; D not resolved. The CDR3 has 13 residues. V was trimmed by 4 bases and J by 4 bases, leaving 8 bases between them. Germline V lookup: CDR1 MDHEN, CDR2 SYDVKM. The CDR3 region is CASSSPPNQPQHF. CDR3 sequence (DNA): TGTGCCAGCAGTTCCCCCCCAAATCAGCCCCAGCATTTT.

The gene calls are TRBV7-3 and TRBJ2-2, with unresolved D. The CDR3 sequence is 15 residues long. CDR1 SGHTA and CDR2 FQGTGA come from the germline V gene. Trimming cost V 2 bases and J 0 bases, with 7 bases left between them. CDR3 amino acids: CASSLFASNTGELFF. The CDR3 coding sequence is TGTGCCAGCAGCTTATTTGCTTCGAACACCGGGGAGCTGTTTTTT.

This clonotype has a count of ten or more. The chain has TRBV29-1 and TRBJ2-2, with TRBD2 matching over 8 bases. The V segment lost 1 base and the J segment 6 bases; nucleotides outside the gene matches: 4. This CDR3 spans 14 amino acids. From germline, CDR1 is SQVTM and CDR2 ANQGSEA. The CDR3 is CSVEAGGRSGELFF. The CDR3 region has the DNA TGCAGCGTTGAAGCGGGAGGGCGCTCCGGGGAGCTGTTTTTT.

The V call is TRBV6-6, the J call TRBJ2-2; TRBD2 matches at 7 bases. The V and J ends lost 7 bases and 1 base, in that order; junction bases with no gene match: 9. In germline, CDR1 is MNHNY, CDR2 SVGAGI (reference sequence). The CDR3 covers 16 residues. CDR3 bases: TGTGCCAGCACGATTGCGGGGAGGGGGAACACCGGGGAGCTGTTTTTT. This encodes CASTIAGRGNTGELFF.

In its sample, this clonotype was seen a few times. In DNA, the CDR3 is TGTGCCAGCAGTCCCGGGACCACCTACGAGCAGTACTTC. It is translated as CASSPGTTYEQYF. This chain uses TRBV28 with TRBJ2-7; D tentatively fits TRBD1 or TRBD2 (5 bases each). CDR1 is MDHEN, CDR2 SYDVKM, per germline. This CDR3 region has 13 residues. The V gene lost 5 bases and the J gene lost 2 bases, with 10 bases spanning the gap.

The chain joins TRBV20-1 to TRBJ2-7; a weak D match, TRBD1 (6 bases). The V end was cut by 4 bases, the J end by 1 base, with 8 bases between. This CDR3 has 12 residues. CDR1 and CDR2 from the germline V gene are DFQATT and SNEGSKA (reference sequence). CDR3 bases: TGCAGTGCTAAGGGGGTGTCCTACGAGCAGTACTTC. Amino acid sequence: CSAKGVSYEQYF.

This clonotype was picked up a small number of times. This chain connects TRBV27 to TRBJ1-4, with TRBD1 as a possible D gene (5 bases). The germline V gene encodes CDR1 MNHEY and CDR2 SMNVEV (reference sequence). The V and J ends lost 5 bases and 0 bases respectively, with 16 bases between them. This CDR3 comprises 17 residues. The CDR3 spells CASSPYGGASTNEKLFF. The CDR3 DNA follows: TGTGCCAGCAGTCCCTATGGAGGGGCCTCAACTAATGAAAAACTGTTTTTT.

As to this clonotype: The junction differs from germline at one of its ends, possibly a read error. This chain joins TRBV29-1 and TRBJ2-5; tentatively, D is TRBD2 (6 bases). This CDR3 is 13 amino acids long. The germline V gene has CDR1 SQVTM and CDR2 ANQGSEA. Written as DNA, the CDR3 is TGCAGCATTGACGGGAGCCCTAAAGAGACCCAGTACTTC. Amino acid sequence: CSIDGSPKETQYF.

J is TRBJ2-3 and V is TRBV20-1; possible D gene TRBD2, 6 bases. The germline V gene has CDR1 DFQATT and CDR2 SNEGSKA (reference sequence). Trimming cost V 5 bases and J 5 bases, with 17 bases left between them. CDR3 length: 14 residues. CDR3 in DNA: TGCAGTGCTCCCTGGCGGGGCCAGGTAGATACGCAGTATTTT. Amino acids: CSAPWRGQVDTQYF.

This clonotype has just a few counts. CDR3 sequence: CASIGFENTEAFF. As DNA, the CDR3 is TGTGCCAGCATCGGGTTCGAGAACACTGAAGCTTTCTTT. The rearrangement uses TRBV6-5 and TRBJ1-1; D not resolved. Trimming stripped 7 bases from V and 1 base from J, with 10 bases between. Germline CDR1 MNHEY, CDR2 SVGAGI. The CDR3 has 13 amino acids.

A few counts support this clonotype. The rearrangement uses TRBV7-3 and TRBJ1-4; D unclear. The CDR3 is made up of 18 amino acids. V lost 5 bases and J 0 bases, leaving 19 bases between the germline ends. Germline lookup yields CDR1 SGHTA and CDR2 FQGTGA. CDR3 nucleotide sequence: TGTGCCAGCAGCACATCCCAGATGTCGCAGGCAACTAATGAAAAACTGTTTTTT. Amino acids: CASSTSQMSQATNEKLFF.